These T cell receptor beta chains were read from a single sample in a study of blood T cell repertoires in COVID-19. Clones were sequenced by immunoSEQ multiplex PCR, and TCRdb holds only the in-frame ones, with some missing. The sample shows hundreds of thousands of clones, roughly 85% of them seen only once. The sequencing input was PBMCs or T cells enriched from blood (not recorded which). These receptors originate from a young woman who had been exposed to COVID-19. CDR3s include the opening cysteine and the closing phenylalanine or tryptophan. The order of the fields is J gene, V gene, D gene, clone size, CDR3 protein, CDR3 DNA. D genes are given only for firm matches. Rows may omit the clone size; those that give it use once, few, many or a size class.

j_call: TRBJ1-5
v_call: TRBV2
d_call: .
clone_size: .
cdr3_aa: CASSGGDQPQHF
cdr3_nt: TGTGCCAGCAGTGGGGGGGATCAGCCCCAGCATTTT

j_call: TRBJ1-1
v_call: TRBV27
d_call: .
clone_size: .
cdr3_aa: CASSLRQDTEAFF
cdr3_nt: TGTGCCAGCAGTTTGCGACAGGACACTGAAGCTTTCTTT

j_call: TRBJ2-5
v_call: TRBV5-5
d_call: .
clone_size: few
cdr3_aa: CASIEGAGTQETQYF
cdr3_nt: TGTGCCAGCATCGAAGGGGCGGGGACCCAAGAGACCCAGTACTTC

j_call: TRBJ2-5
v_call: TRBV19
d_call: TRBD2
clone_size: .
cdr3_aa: CASSGPRGRGRETQYF
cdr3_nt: TGTGCCAGTAGTGGTCCCCGCGGGAGGGGACGAGAGACCCAGTACTTC

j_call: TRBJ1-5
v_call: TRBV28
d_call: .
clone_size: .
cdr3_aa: CASSGRTEVFQPQHF
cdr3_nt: TGTGCCAGCAGTGGCAGGACAGAGGTTTTTCAGCCCCAGCATTTT

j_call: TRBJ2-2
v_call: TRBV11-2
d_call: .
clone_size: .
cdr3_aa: CASSLDRFYTGELFF
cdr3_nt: TGTGCCAGCAGCTTAGATCGGTTTTACACCGGGGAGCTGTTTTTT

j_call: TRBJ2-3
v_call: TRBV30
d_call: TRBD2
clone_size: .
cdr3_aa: CAWDPSPGLAGAGTDTQYF
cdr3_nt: TGTGCCTGGGACCCCTCGCCCGGGCTAGCGGGAGCAGGGACAGATACGCAGTATTTT

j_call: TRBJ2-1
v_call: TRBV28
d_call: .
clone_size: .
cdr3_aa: CASSPNIEQFF
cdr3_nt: TGTGCCAGCAGCCCTAATATTGAGCAGTTCTTC

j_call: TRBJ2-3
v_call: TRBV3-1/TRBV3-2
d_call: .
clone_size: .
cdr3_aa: CASSQVSGFTDTQYF
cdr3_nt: TGTGCCAGCAGCCAAGTCTCAGGGTTCACAGATACGCAGTATTTT

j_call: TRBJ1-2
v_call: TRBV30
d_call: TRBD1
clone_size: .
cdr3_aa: CAWITTGWLSGYTF
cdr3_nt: TGTGCCTGGATCACGACAGGGTGGCTAAGTGGCTACACCTTC